These T cell receptor beta chains were read from a single sample in a study of PD-L1 blockade in urothelial cancer. Measured with immunoSEQ multiplex PCR; TCRdb has only the in-frame clones, and not every one. The repertoire consists of about 72,000 clones, with 84% occurring once and the leading ten covering roughly 4.5%. Specimen: PBMCs, collected around atezolizumab (anti-PD-L1) treatment. The receptors derive from a man between 65 and 80 years old with urothelial cancer. Both conserved end residues are part of each CDR3. D genes are given only for firm matches. Rows give clone size only sometimes, using once, few, many, or a class for an expanded clone.

TRBV18	TRBD1	TRBJ2-5	14	-	TGTGCCAGCTCACCAGACAGGGTCCAAGAGACCCAGTACTTC	CASSPDRVQETQYF
TRBV10-2	-	TRBJ2-1	11	-	TGCGCCAGCCGTGCTAAGCATGAGCAGTTCTTC	CASRAKHEQFF
TRBV6-5	TRBD1	TRBJ2-7	15	-	TGTGCCAGCAGCCTTGCCGGACCGGGACAGTACGAGCAGTACTTC	CASSLAGPGQYEQYF
TRBV6-5	TRBD1	TRBJ1-5	14	-	TGTGCCAGCAGTCCCCGGGACAGTAAACAGCCCCAGCATTTT	CASSPRDSKQPQHF
TRBV6-1	TRBD1	TRBJ1-5	15	-	TGTGCCAGCAGTGAAGGACGACAGGGGACCCAGCCCCAGCATTTT	CASSEGRQGTQPQHF
TRBV7-8	-	TRBJ2-7	14	-	TGTGCCAGCACCTACCAACTAGCTATTGGGGAGCAGTACTTC	CASTYQLAIGEQYF
TRBV5-1	TRBD1	TRBJ2-7	15	-	TGCGCCAGCAGCCCAGCCGGGACAGGGGCTTACGAGCAGTACTTC	CASSPAGTGAYEQYF
TRBV28	TRBD1	TRBJ1-3	16	-	TGTGCCAGCAGTCCACCGGCTGGACAGGGTGTAAACACCATATATTTT	CASSPPAGQGVNTIYF
TRBV5-5	-	TRBJ1-1	15	few	TGTGCCAGCAGCTCAGGGGTCTACATGAACACTGAAGCTTTCTTT	CASSSGVYMNTEAFF
TRBV7-3	TRBD1	TRBJ2-7	10	-	TGTGCCAGCAGCTTATGTGGGACAGTATTC	CASSLCGTVF
TRBV2	-	TRBJ1-2	13	-	TGTGCCAGCACGGGTCCCCCTAACTATGGCTACACCTTC	CASTGPPNYGYTF
TRBV6-5	-	TRBJ1-2	13	-	TGTGCCAGCACCCCCAACAGGGCAAGTGGCTACACCTTC	CASTPNRASGYTF
TRBV6-5	TRBD1	TRBJ1-2	13	-	TGTGCCAGCAGTTACGCAGGGGGTGAGGGCTACACCTTC	CASSYAGGEGYTF
TRBV18	TRBD1	TRBJ1-1	16	few	TGTGCCAGCTCACCCGGGACAGGGGGGATGAACACTGAAGCTTTCTTT	CASSPGTGGMNTEAFF
TRBV5-5	-	TRBJ1-5	15	once	TGTGCCAGCAGCTTGGAACCTAATAGCAATCAGCCCCAGCATTTT	CASSLEPNSNQPQHF
TRBV6-1	-	TRBJ2-1	16	-	TGTGCCAGCAGTGAAGCCGGGGGTATCGGAGTCAATGAGCAGTTCTTC	CASSEAGGIGVNEQFF
TRBV28	TRBD2	TRBJ2-7	16	few	TGTGCCAGCAGTTTTCGCGGGGGACTTACAGCCTACGAGCAGTACTTC	CASSFRGGLTAYEQYF
TRBV6-1	-	TRBJ1-5	14	-	TGTGCCAGCAGTGACGGCAGGAACAATCAGCCCCAGCATTTT	CASSDGRNNQPQHF
TRBV18	-	TRBJ1-2	15	-	TGTGCCAGCTCCCCGGGGGGGGGCGCCGGTGAAGGCTACACCTTC	CASSPGGGAGEGYTF